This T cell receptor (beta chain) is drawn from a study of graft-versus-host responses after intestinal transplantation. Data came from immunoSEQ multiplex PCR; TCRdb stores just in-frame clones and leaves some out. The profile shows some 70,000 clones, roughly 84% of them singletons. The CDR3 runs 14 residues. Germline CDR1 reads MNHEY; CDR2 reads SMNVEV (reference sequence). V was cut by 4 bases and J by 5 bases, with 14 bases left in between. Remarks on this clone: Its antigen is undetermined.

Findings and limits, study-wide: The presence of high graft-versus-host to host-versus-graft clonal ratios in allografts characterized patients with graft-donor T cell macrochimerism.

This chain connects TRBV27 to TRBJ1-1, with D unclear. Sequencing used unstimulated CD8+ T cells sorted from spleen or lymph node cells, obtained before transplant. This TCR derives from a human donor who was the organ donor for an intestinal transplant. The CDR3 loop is CASSYGTPFTEAFF. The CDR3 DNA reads TGTGCCAGCAGTTACGGAACCCCATTTACTGAAGCTTTCTTT.